The rows below give T cell receptor beta chains drawn from one sample of a study of T cells after yellow fever vaccination. TCRdb reprocessed the 5' RACE reads with MiXCR, giving one entry per CDR3 protein. The table lists roughly 310,000 distinct CDR3 sequences, about 8.7% of them singletons. This sample comprised PBMCs, obtained on the day of the first yellow fever vaccination. The receptors come from a man younger than 30 who received the YFV17D yellow fever vaccine. Both conserved end residues are trimmed from each CDR3.

TRBJ1-6,TRBV3-1,ASSQVGGDSPLH
TRBJ2-3,TRBV30,ALLSSGSTSTQY
TRBJ2-1,TRBV6-2/TRBV6-3,ASSQGAQGGNEQF
TRBJ1-5,TRBV4-1,ASSQFPNQPQH
TRBJ2-1,TRBV12-3/TRBV12-4,ASSYGRNNEQF
TRBJ2-1,TRBV20-1,SPVRTGKVFYEQF
TRBJ2-2,TRBV27,ASSFLTSGGYTGELF
TRBJ2-7,TRBV29-1,SVRLADYEQY
TRBJ2-3,TRBV4-2,ASSLLAGGLSSTDTQY
TRBJ1-5,TRBV6-5,ASSYTGGRNQPQH
TRBJ2-5,TRBV5-4,ASSLVSQGKETQY
TRBJ2-3,TRBV4-2,ASSQESLAAGQY
TRBJ1-1,TRBV12-3/TRBV12-4,ASTQGGVTEAF
TRBJ2-1,TRBV18,ASSPPMGQGYEQF
TRBJ2-3,TRBV20-1,SARWQGGTDTQY
TRBJ1-2,TRBV13,ASSGPANYGYT
TRBJ2-7,TRBV12-3/TRBV12-4,ASSLLGGPYEQY
TRBJ2-4,TRBV29-1,SVGQGENIQY
TRBJ2-5,TRBV2,ASSEGLGETQY
TRBJ2-3,TRBV18,ASSPLGGLDTQY
TRBJ2-1,TRBV20-1,SAIRGTGQGGWF
TRBJ2-5,TRBV19,ASSITRDFTAETQY
TRBJ1-2,TRBV6-5,ASSYGHQEAYGYT
TRBJ1-2,TRBV10-3,AIGEGETYGYT
TRBJ1-2,TRBV7-9,ASSLGHGYT
TRBJ2-1,TRBV27,ASSLAGGPNEQF
TRBJ1-4,TRBV7-9,ASSLELEKLF
TRBJ1-4,TRBV6-6,ASSYAANEKLF
TRBJ2-1,TRBV5-1,ASSLVLAGNNEQF
TRBJ2-5,TRBV12-3/TRBV12-4,ASSPEGGTTQETQY
TRBJ2-3,TRBV12-3/TRBV12-4,ASSPLVVGFTQY
TRBJ2-3,TRBV4-1,ASSQPGALGDTQY
TRBJ2-7,TRBV3-1,ASSHRARGLAGYSYEQY
TRBJ2-5,TRBV29-1,SAGTGSYEETQY
TRBJ2-3,TRBV11-1,ASSPPLAGESSTDTQY
TRBJ2-2,TRBV12-3/TRBV12-4,ASTRSDTGELF
TRBJ2-5,TRBV5-1,ASSYSGGRAVETQY
TRBJ2-5,TRBV3-1,ASSQVISGGVLQETQY
TRBJ1-2,TRBV30,AWEEGTPGYT
TRBJ2-7,TRBV12-3/TRBV12-4,ASSRSVSSSYEQY
TRBJ2-1,TRBV2,ATQIGTEGNEQF
TRBJ1-2,TRBV12-3/TRBV12-4,ASSIGTGSRGYT
TRBJ1-1,TRBV6-4,ASSYDGNTEAF
TRBJ1-6,TRBV7-2,ASSPRTSSPLH
TRBJ2-5,TRBV10-3,AISEGQGGPETQY
TRBJ1-1,TRBV7-6,ASSTQSGEAF
TRBJ2-1,TRBV15,ATSRGNEPGGHYNEQF
TRBJ1-1,TRBV4-1,ASSQPDKNTEAF
TRBJ2-2,TRBV4-1,ASSRRERGTIGELF
TRBJ1-2,TRBV6-5,ASSFHWTGTLYGYT
TRBJ1-6,TRBV6-5,ASSYSGESPLH
TRBJ1-3,TRBV9,ASSVADSPSSGNTIY